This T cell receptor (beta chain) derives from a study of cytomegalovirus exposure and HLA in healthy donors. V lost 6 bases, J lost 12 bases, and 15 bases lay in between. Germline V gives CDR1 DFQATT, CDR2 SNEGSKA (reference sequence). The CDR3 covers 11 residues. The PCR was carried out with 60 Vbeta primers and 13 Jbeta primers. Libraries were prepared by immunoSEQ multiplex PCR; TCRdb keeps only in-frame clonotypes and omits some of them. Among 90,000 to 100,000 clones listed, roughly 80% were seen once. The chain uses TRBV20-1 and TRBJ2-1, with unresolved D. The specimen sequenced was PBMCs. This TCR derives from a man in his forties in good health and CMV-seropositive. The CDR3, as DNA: TGCAGTGCCCAACGCGAGGTTGGGCAGTTCTTC. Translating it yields CSAQREVGQFF.